Listed below are T cell receptor beta chains from one sample, sequenced in a study of blood T cells in healthy people across ages. TCRdb processed the 5' RACE reads anew with MiXCR; each CDR3 protein has one entry. This repertoire shows 1.8 million or so distinct CDR3 sequences, about two fifths found once; its top ten account for more than 20%. What was sequenced was blood. These receptors all stem from a human donor in good health. Each CDR3 is given with its conserved first and last residue. Each record gives: CDR3 protein, CDR3 DNA, J gene, V gene, clone size, D gene. D genes are given only for firm matches. The size entry is marked missing in some rows and otherwise reads once, few, many or a size class.

CASSFTGTSRFYEQFF | TGTGCCAGCAGCTTCACCGGGACTAGTAGGTTCTATGAGCAGTTCTTC | TRBJ2-1 | TRBV11-2 | - | TRBD2
CATSDTGLYNEQFF | TGTGCCACCAGTGACACGGGCCTCTACAATGAGCAGTTCTTC | TRBJ2-1 | TRBV24-1 | - | -
CAISGAQGGPYEQYF | TGTGCCATCAGTGGCGCTCAGGGGGGCCCCTACGAGCAGTACTTC | TRBJ2-7 | TRBV10-3 | - | -
CASSPSGRTGSPINYGYTF | TGTGCCAGCAGCCCCTCGGGAAGAACAGGGTCCCCGATTAACTATGGCTACACCTTC | TRBJ1-2 | TRBV9 | once | -
CASSEAAWEGIYGYTF | TGTGCCAGCAGTGAAGCGGCTTGGGAGGGGATTTATGGCTACACCTTC | TRBJ1-2 | TRBV6-1 | - | -
CASSNGGANEQFF | TGTGCCAGTAGTAACGGGGGGGCCAATGAGCAGTTCTTC | TRBJ2-1 | TRBV19 | - | TRBD2
CASSPLWGQGIMNYGYTF | TGTGCCAGCAGTCCACTATGGGGACAGGGGATTATGAACTATGGCTACACCTTC | TRBJ1-2 | TRBV6-1 | - | TRBD1
CACSTNNEQFF | TGTGCCTGCAGCACGAACAATGAGCAGTTCTTC | TRBJ2-1 | TRBV7-6 | - | -
CATRTGDYGYTF | TGTGCCACTCGGACAGGGGACTATGGCTACACCTTC | TRBJ1-2 | TRBV6-5 | few | TRBD1
CASSSGQELAKNIQYF | TGCGCCAGCAGCTCCGGACAGGAACTAGCCAAAAACATTCAGTACTTC | TRBJ2-4 | TRBV5-1 | - | TRBD1
CASSQEEREGYGNTF | TGCGCCAGCAGCCAAGAAGAGAGGGAGGGCTATGGCAACACCTTC | TRBJ1-2 | TRBV4-1 | - | -
CASSLGFRNTIYF | TGTGCCAGCAGTTTGGGGTTTCGAAACACCATATATTTT | TRBJ1-3 | TRBV28 | - | -
CASSYAPGGNSYEQYF | TGTGCCAGCAGTTACGCCCCGGGAGGGAACTCCTACGAGCAGTACTTC | TRBJ2-7 | TRBV6-5 | - | TRBD2
CASIHGQGARETQYF | TGTGCCAGCATTCACGGACAGGGGGCCCGGGAGACCCAGTACTTC | TRBJ2-5 | TRBV6-6 | - | TRBD1
CATSERAGGRNEQFF | TGTGCCACCAGTGAAAGAGCGGGGGGGCGGAATGAGCAGTTCTTC | TRBJ2-1 | TRBV24-1 | few | TRBD2
CATSDQGGQSTDTQYF | TGTGCCACCAGTGACCAGGGGGGACAGAGCACAGATACGCAGTATTTT | TRBJ2-3 | TRBV24-1 | - | -
CASSPPAGTQYF | TGTGCCAGCAGTCCCCCCGCGGGGACCCAGTACTTC | TRBJ2-5 | TRBV12-3/TRBV12-4 | few | -
CASGFKREQYF | TGTGCTAGTGGTTTTAAAAGGGAGCAGTACTTC | TRBJ2-7 | TRBV12-5 | - | -
CASSGGRRNEQFF | TGTGCCAGCAGTGGGGGACGTCGAAATGAGCAGTTCTTC | TRBJ2-1 | TRBV12-3/TRBV12-4 | - | -
CASSLIPGQGGTQYF | TGTGCCAGCAGCCTAATACCCGGACAGGGAGGGACCCAGTACTTC | TRBJ2-5 | TRBV7-8 | few | TRBD1
CASNLRARSELFF | TGTGCCAGCAACCTAAGAGCCCGCTCCGAGCTGTTTTTT | TRBJ2-2 | TRBV7-2 | - | -
CASSLVAGVGYF | TGTGCCAGCAGCTTAGTGGCGGGGGTGGGGTACTTC | TRBJ2-4 | TRBV7-2 | - | TRBD2
CSARGPGSRTFF | TGCAGTGCTAGAGGACCGGGGAGTCGGACGTTCTTC | TRBJ2-7 | TRBV20-1 | - | -
CASSLTGDVYEQYF | TGTGCCAGCAGCTTGACAGGGGATGTCTACGAGCAGTACTTC | TRBJ2-7 | TRBV5-5 | - | TRBD1
CASTSFRDTSPCEQYF | TGTGCCAGCACGTCCTTCAGGGACACCAGCCCCTGCGAGCAGTACTTC | TRBJ2-7 | TRBV6-2/TRBV6-3 | - | -
CASSHLSGGIGMNNEQFF | TGCGCCAGCAGCCACCTTAGCGGGGGGATAGGTATGAACAATGAGCAGTTCTTC | TRBJ2-1 | TRBV4-3 | few | TRBD2
CSVLTDGETGDYTF | TGCAGCGTTCTTACGGACGGCGAGACCGGGGACTACACCTTC | TRBJ1-2 | TRBV29-1 | few | -
CATRQGHQNTEAFF | TGTGCCACCAGGCAGGGGCATCAGAACACTGAAGCTTTCTTT | TRBJ1-1 | TRBV28 | few | -
CASSLWRGSETQYF | TGTGCCAGCAGTTTATGGAGGGGCAGCGAGACCCAGTACTTC | TRBJ2-5 | TRBV28 | - | -
CASSLTIGAGTSYGYTF | TGTGCCAGCAGCTTAACGATAGGGGCAGGGACTAGCTATGGCTACACCTTC | TRBJ1-2 | TRBV7-2 | few | -
CASSQADRTAYEQYF | TGTGCCAGCAGCCAAGCGGACCGGACCGCTTACGAGCAGTACTTC | TRBJ2-7 | TRBV4-2 | - | -
CASTPSYRVVRTSYEQYF | TGCGCCAGCACCCCCTCCTACAGGGTAGTCAGGACATCCTACGAGCAGTACTTC | TRBJ2-7 | TRBV5-1 | - | -
CSASPGQGAGGYTF | TGCAGTGCTAGTCCGGGACAGGGGGCAGGTGGCTACACCTTC | TRBJ1-2 | TRBV20-1 | - | TRBD1
CASGPPGTASSYNEQFF | TGTGCTAGTGGTCCACCCGGGACAGCCAGCTCCTACAATGAGCAGTTCTTC | TRBJ2-1 | TRBV12-5 | few | TRBD1
CASSHLLAGGPGDTQYF | TGCGCCAGCAGCCACCTTTTAGCGGGGGGCCCGGGAGATACGCAGTATTTT | TRBJ2-3 | TRBV4-3 | - | TRBD2
CASASVSDRGRAYDGYTF | TGCGCCAGCGCGTCGGTATCTGACAGGGGCAGGGCTTATGATGGCTACACCTTC | TRBJ1-2 | TRBV23-1 | - | TRBD1
CASGDRLYEQYF | TGTGCCAGTGGGGACAGATTATACGAACAGTACTTC | TRBJ2-7 | TRBV2 | few | TRBD1
CASSFAVGLQETQYF | TGTGCCAGCAGCTTCGCCGTTGGCCTCCAAGAGACCCAGTACTTC | TRBJ2-5 | TRBV7-2 | - | -
CASRDPGQSYEQYF | TGTGCCAGCAGAGATCCGGGACAGTCCTACGAGCAGTACTTC | TRBJ2-7 | TRBV6-2/TRBV6-3 | few | TRBD1
CASSPPSGYNEQFF | TGTGCCAGCAGTCCTCCTAGCGGTTACAATGAGCAGTTCTTC | TRBJ2-1 | TRBV13 | few | TRBD2
CASSLGAGATYF | TGTGCCAGCAGCTTGGGAGCGGGGGCGACGTACTTC | TRBJ2-7 | TRBV7-9 | few | TRBD2
CASTPGGATDTQYF | TGTGCCAGCACCCCGGGGGGAGCCACAGATACGCAGTATTTT | TRBJ2-3 | TRBV11-1 | many | TRBD2
CATSIFRTLGDEQFF | TGTGCCACCAGCATCTTTAGGACCCTGGGCGATGAGCAGTTCTTC | TRBJ2-1 | TRBV15 | - | -
CACSSPRTGGDHEQYF | TGTGCCTGCAGTTCTCCTCGGACAGGGGGCGACCACGAGCAGTACTTC | TRBJ2-7 | TRBV28 | once | TRBD1
CASNSKRGQQFF | TGTGCCAGCAATTCTAAGCGGGGACAGCAGTTCTTC | TRBJ2-1 | TRBV11-1 | - | TRBD2
CASSFGKIRGSTIRDEQFF | TGTGCCAGCAGTTTCGGTAAGATCAGGGGATCTACGATTAGGGATGAGCAGTTCTTC | TRBJ2-1 | TRBV12-3/TRBV12-4 | - | -
CASSKGTGHREQFF | TGTGCCAGCAGCAAAGGGACAGGGCACAGAGAGCAGTTCTTC | TRBJ2-1 | TRBV6-4 | few | TRBD1